A single sample gave rise to the 17 T cell receptor beta chains below, sequenced in a study of cytomegalovirus exposure and HLA in healthy donors. The PCR contained 60 Vbeta and 13 Jbeta primers. The repertoire was sequenced with immunoSEQ multiplex PCR; TCRdb's copy has only in-frame clones and lacks some. The data show approximately 220,000 clones, with 76% seen just once and roughly 0.62% held by the top ten. Specimen: PBMCs. These receptors all come from a man aged 18 to 35 in good health and CMV-seronegative.

The V and J genes are TRBV5-1 and TRBJ2-6; 8 nucleotides align to TRBD1. V lost 4 bases to trimming and J lost 4 bases; unmatched junction nucleotides: 7. In germline, CDR1 is SGHRS, CDR2 YFSETQ. The CDR3 has 16 residues. CDR3 sequence reads: CASSTAGGSGANVLTF. The CDR3 bases are TGCGCCAGCAGCACTGCAGGGGGCTCGGGGGCCAACGTCCTGACTTTC. The full variable domain, rest sourced from reference TRBV5-1 and TRBJ2-6, is KAGVTQTPRYLIKTRGQQVTLSCSPISGHRSVSWYQQTPGQGLQFLFEYFSETQRNKGNFPGRFSGRQFSNSRSEMNVSTLELGDSALYLCASSTAGGSGANVLTFGAGSRLTVL.

In its sample, this clone was seen once. The chain employs TRBV9 and TRBJ2-6, with TRBD1 as a possible D gene (5 bases). Germline V lookup: CDR1 SGDLS, CDR2 YYNGEE. The length of the CDR3 is 16 residues. Trimming cost V 3 bases and J 4 bases, with 14 bases left between them. CDR3 sequence (DNA): TGTGCCAGCAGCGACCCAGGGCGCTGGGGGGCCAACGTCCTGACTTTC. It translates to CASSDPGRWGANVLTF.

The gene calls are TRBV5-1 and TRBJ2-1, with 10 bases lining up with TRBD2. The CDR3 runs 18 residues. V lost 4 bases to trimming and J lost 4 bases; unmatched junction nucleotides: 14. Looked up from germline, CDR1 is SGHRS and CDR2 is YFSETQ. CDR3 sequence reads: CASSPLRASGSFYNEQFF. CDR3 sequence (DNA): TGCGCCAGCAGCCCACTCCGGGCTAGCGGGAGTTTTTACAATGAGCAGTTCTTC.

Only one count was recorded for this clone. The chain is built from TRBV30 and TRBJ1-4; weak D call: TRBD1 (5 bases). Germline V lookup: CDR1 GTSNPN, CDR2 SVGIG (reference sequence). Trimming removed 3 bases at V and 7 bases at J, with 18 bases between. This CDR3 region has 15 residues. In DNA form, the CDR3 reads TGTGCCTGGAGACAGTGGCAGGGAGGGAGTGAAAAACTGTTTTTT. Protein: CAWRQWQGGSEKLFF.

This clone was counted between two and nine times. V and J are TRBV30 and TRBJ2-6; D might be TRBD2 (5 bases). This CDR3 has 14 residues. The germline V and J ends were trimmed by 3 bases and 2 bases, with 8 bases remaining between them. The V gene's germline CDR1 is GTSNPN and CDR2 SVGIG (reference sequence). The CDR3 coding sequence is TGTGCCTGGAGCGCAGCGGCTGGGGCCAACGTCCTGACTTTC. This encodes CAWSAAAGANVLTF.

The V gene is TRBV30, the J gene TRBJ2-7, with 12 bases aligning to TRBD2. The CDR3 length is 13 residues. CDR1 GTSNPN and CDR2 SVGIG come from the germline V gene (reference sequence). Trimming took 5 bases from V and 4 from J; bases not matched to a gene: 3. CDR3 protein: CAWQGLAGYEQYF. CDR3 in DNA: TGTGCCTGGCAGGGACTAGCGGGTTACGAGCAGTACTTC.

The chain carries TRBV28 and TRBJ1-1, with D maybe TRBD1 (5 bases). Trimming cost V 8 bases and J 4 bases, with 8 bases left between them. The length of the CDR3 is 11 residues. Germline CDR1 reads MDHEN; CDR2 reads SYDVKM. The CDR3 protein is CASDGGTEAFF. The CDR3 DNA reads TGTGCCAGCGACGGGGGCACTGAAGCTTTCTTT.

The V and J genes are TRBV5-1 and TRBJ2-7; 12 bases match TRBD2. CDR3 length equals 22 residues. V shed 0 bases, J shed 0 bases, and the junction held 19 bases outside the gene matches. CDR1 SGHRS and CDR2 YFSETQ come from the germline V gene. The CDR3 is CASSLDVGIPGTSGLSSYEQYF. The CDR3 DNA follows: TGCGCCAGCAGCTTGGATGTGGGAATACCCGGGACTAGCGGGCTTAGCTCCTACGAGCAGTACTTC.

V is TRBV7-9 and J is TRBJ2-7, with TRBD2 matching 10 bases. Germline CDR1 is SEHNR and CDR2 is FQNEAQ (reference sequence). V was clipped by 7 bases and J by 4 bases; unmatched bases: 10. The CDR3 sequence is 15 residues long. This CDR3 reads CASTEGASGRYEQYF. CDR3 nucleotides: TGTGCCAGCACCGAAGGGGCTAGCGGGAGATACGAGCAGTACTTC.

The chain uses TRBV2 and TRBJ2-7; TRBD2 agrees at 11 bases. CDR1 is SNHLY and CDR2 is FYNNEI in the germline V gene. V lost 7 bases to trimming and J lost 5 bases; unmatched junction nucleotides: 10. This CDR3 has 15 residues. In DNA, the CDR3 is TGTGCCAGCACCACTCCGGGACTAGCGGTCCACGAGCAGTACTTC. This gives the protein CASTTPGLAVHEQYF. The full variable domain, its missing parts supplied by reference TRBV2 and TRBJ2-7, is EPEVTQTPSHQVTQMGQEVILRCVPISNHLYFYWYRQILGQKVEFLVSFYNNEISEKSEIFDDQFSVERPDGSNFTLKIRSTKLEDSAMYFCASTTPGLAVHEQYFGPGTRLTVT.

V gene TRBV28 combines with J gene TRBJ1-2, with unresolved D. Germline assignment: CDR1 MDHEN and CDR2 SYDVKM. V gave up 5 bases and J gave up 8 bases, with 21 bases separating them. This CDR3 contains 15 residues. The CDR3: CASSPLAPLLAGYTF. In nucleotides, the CDR3 is TGTGCCAGCAGTCCCCTGGCGCCTCTATTAGCCGGCTACACCTTC.

This chain uses TRBV6-5 with TRBJ2-5; TRBD1 agrees at 10 bases. V was pared by 6 bases and J by 10 bases, with 8 bases of the junction left unmatched. CDR1 is MNHEY and CDR2 is SVGAGI in the germline V gene. This CDR3 is built from 13 residues. CDR3 bases: TGTGCCAGCAGAGGGACAGGGGTTGGGAACCAGTACTTC. Its translation is CASRGTGVGNQYF.

The rearrangement links TRBV2 to TRBJ1-1, with no clear D. The CDR3 runs to 12 residues. The germline V and J ends were trimmed by 5 bases and 1 base, with 5 bases remaining between them. CDR1 is SNHLY and CDR2 is FYNNEI in the germline V gene. The CDR3 region is CASSNKNTEAFF. The CDR3 DNA is TGTGCCAGCAGTAACAAGAACACTGAAGCTTTCTTT.

This clone was found once. J is TRBJ2-7 and V is TRBV19, with 7 bases fitting TRBD1. Looked up from germline, CDR1 is LNHDA and CDR2 is SQIVND (reference sequence). The CDR3 is 14 amino acids. After removal of 4 bases from V and 3 bases from J, the junction contained 6 bases not matched to a gene. This CDR3 reads CASSTGQYNYEQYF. The DNA of the CDR3 is TGTGCCAGTAGTACGGGACAGTATAACTACGAGCAGTACTTC.

V gene TRBV4-2 combines with J gene TRBJ2-7; the match to TRBD2 covers 9 bases. This CDR3 is built from 15 residues. Trimming took 1 base from V and 7 from J; bases not matched to a gene: 8. CDR1 is LGHNA and CDR2 is YNFKEQ in the germline V gene. The CDR3 DNA is TGTGCCAGCAGCCAAGGGTCGGCGGGAGGGCTAGAGCAGTACTTC. As protein: CASSQGSAGGLEQYF.

The chain uses TRBV7-2 and TRBJ2-1; no definite D call. The CDR3 runs 18 residues. Trimming shortened V by 2 bases and J by 3 bases, and 20 bases separated the two germline ends. CDR1 and CDR2 (germline): SGHTA, FQGNSA. The CDR3 sequence is CASSLSTSHLPNYNEQFF. CDR3 coding DNA: TGTGCCAGCAGCTTATCGACATCACATCTTCCAAACTACAATGAGCAGTTCTTC.

In its sample, this clone was seen a few times. The chain joins TRBV2 to TRBJ2-7; 9 nucleotides line up with TRBD1. V was pared by 7 bases and J by 1 base, with 8 bases of the junction left unmatched. The CDR3 covers 15 residues. CDR1 SNHLY and CDR2 FYNNEI come from the germline V gene. CDR3 sequence: CASNERQGGSYEQYF. CDR3 DNA sequence: TGTGCCAGCAACGAGAGACAGGGGGGGTCCTACGAGCAGTACTTC.